This T cell receptor beta chain was sequenced for a study of T cell changes during pregnancy in multiple sclerosis (dated by TCRdb to between 2019 and 2020). For context, the study as a whole: The study looked at changes in the T cell repertoire across pregnancy in women with multiple sclerosis.

Libraries were prepared through the immunoSEQ multiplex PCR assay. TCRdb carries this immuneACCESS record with in-frame sequences only. Its versions omit some clonotypes, under half of them owing to an unresolved V gene in the studies checked, with the rest unexplained. Counted in this sample were tens of thousands of clones; about 92% of them appeared once. Clones ranked in the top ten supply around 1.9% of the sample. V is cut by 6 bases and J by 3 bases, and the space between the germline ends is 12 bases. The CDR3 numbers 14 residues from cysteine through phenylalanine. Kept here is only the CDR3 DNA, which spans 42 bases and is read in frame from base 1. The germline V gene (reference sequence) yields LNHDA for CDR1 and SQIVND for CDR2. Details on this clone: What antigen it recognizes has not been identified. The input lacks base qualities; no much larger clone sits a single base away.

This TCR was recovered from a female donor with multiple sclerosis, enrolled in a pregnancy study. The V and J genes are TRBV19 and TRBJ1-3; the D region possibly corresponds to TRBD1 (6 bases align). The sequenced sample was peripheral blood, obtained in the second trimester of pregnancy. The CDR3 region has the sequence CASRETGLGNTIYF. In nucleotides, the sequence is TGTGCCAGTAGGGAGACAGGTCTTGGAAACACCATATATTTT.